This T cell receptor beta chain came from a study of blood T cell repertoires in COVID-19. The wider study: T cells, B-cell-depleted T cells, or PBMCs supplied cDNA or gDNA.

The data were produced by immunoSEQ multiplex PCR, yet TCRdb's version contains in-frame clones alone and is incomplete. The table has roughly 320,000 clones, about nine tenths seen once. CDR1 is LNHDA and CDR2 is SQIVND in the germline V gene (reference sequence). This CDR3 contains 15 residues. Trimming took 1 base from V and 3 from J; bases not matched to a gene: 5. The V gene is TRBV19, the J gene TRBJ2-7; TRBD1 aligns across 8 bases. The sequencing input was peripheral blood. This TCR derives from a woman aged 45-65 years with COVID-19, enrolled during active disease. The CDR3 DNA sequence: TGTGCCAGTAGTATAGCAGCAGGGGGCTTCTACGAGCAGTACTTC. Translating it yields CASSIAAGGFYEQYF.